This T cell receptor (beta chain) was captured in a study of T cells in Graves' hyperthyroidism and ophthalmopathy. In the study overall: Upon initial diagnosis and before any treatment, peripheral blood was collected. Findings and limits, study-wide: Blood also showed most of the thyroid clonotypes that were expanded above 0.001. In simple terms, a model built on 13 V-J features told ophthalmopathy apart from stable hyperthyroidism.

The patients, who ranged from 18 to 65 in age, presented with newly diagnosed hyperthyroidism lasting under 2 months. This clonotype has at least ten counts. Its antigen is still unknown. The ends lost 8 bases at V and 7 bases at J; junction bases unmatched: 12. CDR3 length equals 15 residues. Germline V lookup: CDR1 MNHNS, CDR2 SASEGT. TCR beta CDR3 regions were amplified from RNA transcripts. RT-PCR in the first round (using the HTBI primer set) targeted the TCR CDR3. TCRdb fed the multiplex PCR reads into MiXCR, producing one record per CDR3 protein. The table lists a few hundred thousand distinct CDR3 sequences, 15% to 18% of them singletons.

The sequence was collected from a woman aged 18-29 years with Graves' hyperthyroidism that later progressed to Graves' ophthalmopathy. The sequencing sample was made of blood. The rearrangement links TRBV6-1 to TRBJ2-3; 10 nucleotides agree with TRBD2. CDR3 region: CASAPTASGSNTQYF. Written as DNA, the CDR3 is TGTGCCAGCGCGCCTACGGCTAGCGGGAGTAATACGCAGTATTTT.